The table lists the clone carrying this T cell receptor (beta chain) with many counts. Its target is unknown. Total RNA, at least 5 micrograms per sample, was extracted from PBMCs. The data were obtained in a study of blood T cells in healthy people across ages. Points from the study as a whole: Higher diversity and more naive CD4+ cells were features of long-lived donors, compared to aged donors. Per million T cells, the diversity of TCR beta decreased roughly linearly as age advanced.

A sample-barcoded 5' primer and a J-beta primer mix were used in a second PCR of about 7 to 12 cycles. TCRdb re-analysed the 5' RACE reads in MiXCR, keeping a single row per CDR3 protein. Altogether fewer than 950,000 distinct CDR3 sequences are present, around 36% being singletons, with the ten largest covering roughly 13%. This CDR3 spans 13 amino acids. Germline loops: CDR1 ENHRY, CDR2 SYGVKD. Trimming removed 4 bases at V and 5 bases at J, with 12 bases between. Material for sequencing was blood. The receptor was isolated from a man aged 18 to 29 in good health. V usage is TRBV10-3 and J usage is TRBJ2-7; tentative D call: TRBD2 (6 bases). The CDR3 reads CAISAGEAHEQYF. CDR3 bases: TGTGCCATCAGTGCGGGAGAGGCCCACGAGCAGTACTTC.